The clone carrying this TCR beta chain was picked up a small number of times. Losses at the gene ends were 6 bases for V and 5 bases for J; bases not matched to a gene: 12. The CDR3 length is 15 residues. CDR1 is DFQATT, CDR2 SNEGSKA, per germline (reference sequence). TCRdb passed the 5' RACE reads through MiXCR, listing each CDR3 protein once. The table lists 85,000 to 100,000 distinct CDR3 sequences, about 12% of them singletons. These data originate in a study of early T cells in non-severe SARS-CoV-2 infection. Looking at the study overall: The sequenced material was bulk RNA from unsorted whole blood, and its chains were unpaired.

The sequence derives from an adult who was a healthcare worker with PCR-confirmed SARS-CoV-2 infection or an uninfected control (not recorded which). The sequencing input was whole blood. This chain uses TRBV20-1 with TRBJ2-5; 10 bases map to TRBD1. The CDR3 reads CSAMGGTGAAETQYF. The CDR3 DNA is TGCAGTGCGATGGGGGGGACAGGGGCGGCGGAGACCCAGTACTTC.